The 28 T cell receptor beta chains below come from one sample, sequenced in a study of Graves' ophthalmopathy and Graves' hyperthyroidism. Scientists amplified the TCR beta CDR3 regions from RNA transcripts. The first-round RT-PCR employed HTBI primers together with the Qiagen OneStep RT-PCR kit. A multiplex PCR was then performed as the second round. MiXCR, applied by TCRdb to the multiplex PCR reads, yields one record per CDR3 protein. In the table there are almost 750,000 distinct CDR3 sequences, roughly 40% of which are singletons. The sequenced sample was peripheral blood. All receptors come from an adult man with Graves' ophthalmopathy.

This clonotype was counted only a few times. At one of its ends the junction is not consistent with the germline gene, which may arise from a read error. The rearrangement uses TRBV5-4 and TRBJ2-5; TRBD1 or TRBD2 may be the D gene (5 bases each). The germline V gene encodes CDR1 SGHNT and CDR2 YYREEE (reference sequence). There are 19 residues in the CDR3. The CDR3 is CASSQDYHRASGREETQYF. CDR3 bases: TGCGCCAGCAGCCAAGATTACCACCGTGCGTCGGGGCGAGAGGAGACCCAGTACTTC.

The table lists this clonotype with many counts. This chain links TRBV25-1 with TRBJ1-2, with no clear D. The germline V and J ends were trimmed by 6 bases and 6 bases, with 11 bases remaining between them. CDR3 length: 12 amino acids. The germline V gene has CDR1 MGHDK and CDR2 SYGVNS. Here the CDR3 DNA reads TGTGCCAGCAGCAGGCCACGCAATGGCTACACCTTC. This translates into CASSRPRNGYTF.

V and J are TRBV20-1 and TRBJ2-7; D remains unclear. V was shortened by 1 base and J by 3 bases, with 13 bases between the two germline ends. Germline CDR1 and CDR2: DFQATT and SNEGSKA (reference sequence). The CDR3 covers 14 residues. The CDR3 nucleotides are TGCAGTGCTAGAGCCTCCGTCAACGGCTACGAGCAGTACTTC. Protein sequence: CSARASVNGYEQYF.

This clonotype appeared many times. This chain's CDR3 is CSVEDEGGENTGELFF. DNA of the CDR3: TGCAGCGTTGAAGATGAAGGGGGGGAGAACACCGGGGAGCTGTTTTTT. The V call is TRBV29-1, the J call TRBJ2-2; D may be TRBD2 (7 bases). Deletions cut 0 bases from V and 1 base from J, with 12 bases between. Germline CDR1 is SQVTM and CDR2 is ANQGSEA. The CDR3 sequence is 16 residues long.

The rearrangement joins TRBV12-3 or TRBV12-4 to TRBJ2-2; a weak D match, TRBD1 (6 bases). Trimming left V 3 bases short and J 3 bases short, with 17 bases between. This CDR3 contains 17 residues. CDR3 amino acids: CASSFGLQGRDTGELFF. DNA for the CDR3: TGTGCCAGCAGTTTTGGGTTACAGGGTCGGGACACCGGGGAGCTGTTTTTT.

A few counts support this clonotype. The genes are TRBV20-1 and TRBJ2-3; D might be TRBD2 (5 bases). The V gene's germline CDR1 is DFQATT and CDR2 SNEGSKA (reference sequence). V shed 1 base and J shed 2 bases, with 16 bases lying between them. The length of the CDR3 is 16 residues. The CDR3 DNA follows: TGCAGTGCTAGAGGTGGCGGCGGGCCAACCACAGATACGCAGTATTTT. It specifies CSARGGGGPTTDTQYF.

As concerns this clonotype: A much bigger clone sits one base away, suggesting this may be a read error. Written as DNA, the CDR3 is TGCAGCGCTAACAATTCTCCCTACGAGCAGTACTTC. Translated, it gives CSANNSPYEQYF. The rearrangement uses TRBV29-1 and TRBJ2-7, with unresolved D. The CDR3 sequence is 12 residues long. Deletions cut 7 bases from V and 2 bases from J, with 12 bases between. Germline V gives CDR1 SQVTM, CDR2 ANQGSEA.

Notes on this clonotype: A much larger clone differs from this one at a single base, so this may be a read error. V usage is TRBV2 and J usage is TRBJ1-2, with TRBD1 as a possible D gene (6 bases). Germline V lookup: CDR1 SNHLY, CDR2 FYNNEI. CDR3 length: 13 amino acids. V was shortened by 3 bases and J by 3 bases, with 8 bases between the two germline ends. The CDR3 loop reads CASSEGAHYGYTF. CDR3 sequence (DNA): TGTGCCAGCAGTGAGGGGGCTCACTATGGCTACACCTTC. The full variable domain, rest sourced from reference TRBV2 and TRBJ1-2, is EPEVTQTPSHQVTQMGQEVILRCVPISNHLYFYWYRQILGQKVEFLVSFYNNEISEKSEIFDDQFSVERPDGSNFTLKIRSTKLEDSAMYFCASSEGAHYGYTFGSGTRLTVV.

This clonotype has only a few counts. One end of the junction does not line up with germline, which may come from a read error. The V and J genes are TRBV10-3 and TRBJ1-6, with D maybe TRBD1 (5 bases). In germline, CDR1 is ENHRY, CDR2 SYGVKD. The CDR3 has 15 residues. CDR3 amino acids: CASSYSSAGRSPLHF. CDR3 DNA sequence: TGTGCCAGCAGTTACTCGTCGGCAGGGCGTTCACCCCTCCACTTT.

This clonotype appeared a few times. The chain couples TRBV24-1 to TRBJ2-1, with TRBD2 as a possible D gene (7 bases). Germline V CDR1 and CDR2: KGHDR, SFDVKD. V was pared by 11 bases and J by 9 bases, with 22 bases between. The CDR3 runs 14 residues. The CDR3 sequence is CASRLSPGGSEQFF. The DNA of the CDR3 is TGTGCCAGCAGACTCTCACCGGGGGGCAGTGAGCAGTTCTTC.

There are many counts of this clonotype. V and J are TRBV2 and TRBJ2-5, with D possibly matching TRBD2 (5 bases). Germline loops: CDR1 SNHLY, CDR2 FYNNEI. The CDR3 covers 14 residues. V lost 0 bases and J 5 bases, leaving 10 bases between the germline ends. The CDR3 region has the DNA TGTGCCAGCAGTGAAGCGAACCCGGGGGAGACCCAGTACTTC. This sequence encodes CASSEANPGETQYF. The full variable domain, with the rest looked up from reference TRBV2 and TRBJ2-5, is EPEVTQTPSHQVTQMGQEVILRCVPISNHLYFYWYRQILGQKVEFLVSFYNNEISEKSEIFDDQFSVERPDGSNFTLKIRSTKLEDSAMYFCASSEANPGETQYFGPGTRLLVL.

The gene calls are TRBV3-1 and TRBJ1-1; D is unclear. The CDR3 sequence is 13 residues long. The V gene lost 4 bases and the J gene lost 6 bases, with 12 bases spanning the gap. Per germline, CDR1 LGHDT and CDR2 YNNKEL (reference sequence). DNA for the CDR3: TGTGCCAGCAGCCCACTTTACCCCCCTGAAGCTTTCTTT. It codes for CASSPLYPPEAFF.

Comment on this clonotype: Being one base from a much bigger clone, this may be a read error. The V and J genes are TRBV2 and TRBJ2-7; no definite D call. The germline gives CDR1 SNHLY, CDR2 FYNNEI. V was clipped by 5 bases and J by 3 bases, with 14 bases between them. This CDR3 has 14 amino acids. In DNA, the CDR3 is TGTGCCAGCAGTATGAGCGAGTCGTACTACGAGCAGTACTTC. This encodes CASSMSESYYEQYF.

Points on this clonotype: Compared with germline, one end of the junction differs, possibly owing to a read error. V gene TRBV7-2 combines with J gene TRBJ1-4, with a tentative D call TRBD1 (5 bases). CDR1 and CDR2 from the germline V gene are SGHTA and FQGNSA. The CDR3 sequence is 15 residues long. The CDR3 nucleotides are TGTGCCAGCAGCTCCCCGGGACGGTTTAATCAAAAACTGTTTTTT. Encoded protein: CASSSPGRFNQKLFF.

This rearrangement joins TRBV25-1 to TRBJ1-1; D is possibly TRBD1 (5 bases). Trimming pared 8 bases from V and 1 base from J, leaving 14 bases between. The CDR3 totals 14 residues. From germline, CDR1 is MGHDK and CDR2 SYGVNS. CDR3 residues: CASVVGVRNTEAFF. CDR3 DNA sequence: TGTGCCAGCGTTGTGGGGGTGAGGAACACTGAAGCTTTCTTT. Using reference TRBV25-1 and TRBJ1-1 for the parts outside the CDR3, the full variable domain is EADIYQTPRYLVIGTGKKITLECSQTMGHDKMYWYQQDPGMELHLIHYSYGVNSTEKGDLSSESTVSRIRTEHFPLTLESARPSHTSQYLCASVVGVRNTEAFFGQGTRLTVV.

This rearrangement joins TRBV15 to TRBJ1-2, with TRBD1 as a possible D gene (6 bases). V was trimmed by 2 bases and J by 4 bases, leaving 11 bases between them. CDR1 is LNHNV, CDR2 YYDKDF, per germline (reference sequence). The CDR3 spans 14 residues. The CDR3 is CATSRSGQSYGYTF. Written as DNA, the CDR3 is TGTGCCACCAGCAGATCCGGACAGTCCTATGGCTACACCTTC.

As for this clonotype: The germline gene is not matched at one end of the junction; a read error may be the cause. J is TRBJ1-3 and V is TRBV5-1; unclear D gene. Germline CDR1 SGHRS, CDR2 YFSETQ. The CDR3 runs 17 residues. In DNA, the CDR3 is TGTGCCAGCAGCCAATACTCAACAGCCATCTCTGGAAACACCATATATTTT. Translated: CASSQYSTAISGNTIYF. Combining the CDR3 with reference TRBV5-1 and TRBJ1-3 gives the whole variable domain KAGVTQTPRYLIKTRGQQVTLSCSPISGHRSVSWYQQTPGQGLQFLFEYFSETQRNKGNFPGRFSGRQFSNSRSEMNVSTLELGDSALYLCASSQYSTAISGNTIYFGEGSWLTVV.

This clonotype was seen at least ten times. This rearrangement joins TRBV7-9 to TRBJ2-5; 7 bases line up with TRBD1. Germline V gene data show CDR1 as SEHNR and CDR2 as FQNEAQ (reference sequence). The junction had 7 bases not matched to a gene; V was cut back by 5 bases and J by 4 bases. The CDR3 is 14 amino acids. The DNA for the CDR3 is TGTGCCAGCAGCCAAAACAGGGGCGCAGAGACCCAGTACTTC. It encodes CASSQNRGAETQYF.

This sequence joins TRBV20-1 and TRBJ2-7, with D tentatively TRBD2 (5 bases). The CDR3 has 12 amino acids. Trimming left V 6 bases short and J 3 bases short, with 12 bases between. The germline CDR1 and CDR2 sequences are DFQATT and SNEGSKA (reference sequence). CDR3 loop: CSARTDHYEQYF. The DNA of the CDR3 is TGCAGTGCCAGGACTGATCACTACGAGCAGTACTTC.

This clonotype was detected many times. V is TRBV5-1 and J is TRBJ2-7; tentative D call: TRBD1 (7 bases). Germline V gene sequence: CDR1 SGHRS, CDR2 YFSETQ. The V gene lost 7 bases and the J gene lost 4 bases, with 18 bases spanning the gap. This CDR3 is built from 14 residues. The chain's CDR3 is CASLATAGGYEQYF. The DNA for the CDR3 is TGCGCCAGCCTGGCGACGGCAGGGGGGTACGAGCAGTACTTC.

As regards this clonotype: The CDR3 carries no conserved terminal phenylalanine or tryptophan, so it likely arises from a read error. The chain is built from TRBV29-1 and TRBJ2-7, with D hard to call. V was trimmed by 5 bases and J by 5 bases, leaving 16 bases between them. The germline CDR1 and CDR2 sequences are SQVTM and ANQGSEA. This CDR3 is 13 amino acids long. CDR3 bases: TGCAGCGTTACATCCCCTCTAAAACACGAGCAGTACCTC. This translates into CSVTSPLKHEQYL.

This chain joins TRBV11-1 and TRBJ2-2; no clear D gene. CDR3 length: 15 amino acids. Germline CDR1 SGHAT, CDR2 FQDESV (reference sequence). V was pared by 5 bases and J by 4 bases, with 14 bases between. The CDR3 is CASSLKDVPTGELFF. The CDR3 DNA sequence: TGTGCCAGCAGCCTAAAGGACGTACCCACCGGGGAGCTGTTTTTT.

This clonotype was detected a few times. The rearrangement uses TRBV5-1 and TRBJ1-1; no definite D call. CDR3 length equals 15 residues. Trimming cost V 0 bases and J 1 base, with 10 bases left between them. Germline-derived CDR1 and CDR2 are SGHRS and YFSETQ. CDR3 loop: CASSLETVQNTEAFF. The CDR3 coding sequence is TGCGCCAGCAGCTTGGAAACGGTGCAGAACACTGAAGCTTTCTTT.

The J gene is TRBJ2-6, the V gene TRBV10-3; 9 nucleotides align to TRBD1. CDR3 length: 19 amino acids. CDR1 is ENHRY and CDR2 is SYGVKD in the germline V gene. V gave up 8 bases and J gave up 0 bases; unmatched junction bases: 14. CDR3 DNA sequence: TGTGCCATCGGCCGCCAGGGACAGGGCCTTCTCTCTGGGGCCAACGTCCTGACTTTC. Its protein product is CAIGRQGQGLLSGANVLTF.

The chain has TRBV7-9 and TRBJ2-7; D not resolved. Germline V lookup: CDR1 SEHNR, CDR2 FQNEAQ (reference sequence). The CDR3 contains 13 residues. V gave up 5 bases and J gave up 0 bases, with 8 bases separating them. CDR3 sequence reads: CASSQESSYEQYF. The CDR3 DNA follows: TGTGCCAGCAGCCAGGAGAGCTCCTACGAGCAGTACTTC.

V gene TRBV6-5 combines with J gene TRBJ1-2; TRBD1 might be the D (6 bases). The germline V gene has CDR1 MNHEY and CDR2 SVGAGI. The CDR3 is made up of 15 amino acids. Trimming took off 5 bases at V and 4 bases at J, with 17 bases between the two ends. For the CDR3, the DNA is TGTGCCAGCAGTGTTGGAACAGGGCTGAGCTATGGCTACACCTTC. The encoded protein is CASSVGTGLSYGYTF.

Worth noting for this clonotype: Just one base apart from a much larger clone, this may be a read error. The CDR3 DNA reads as TGTGCCAGCAGCTTAGCCCCGGGACGTAACTCTGCGGCCAACGTCCTGACTTTC. Translation: CASSLAPGRNSAANVLTF. The chain combines TRBV7-9 with TRBJ2-6; D possibly uses TRBD1 or TRBD2 (5 bases each). CDR1 and CDR2 from the germline V gene are SEHNR and FQNEAQ (reference sequence). This CDR3 is built from 18 residues.

This clonotype was observed many times. The V and J genes are TRBV24-1 and TRBJ1-1; weak D call: TRBD1 (6 bases). V was pared by 5 bases and J by 0 bases, with 9 bases between. CDR1 and CDR2 (germline): KGHDR, SFDVKD. The CDR3 length is 14 residues. The CDR3 protein is CATSAGAVNTEAFF. The CDR3 nucleotides read TGTGCCACCAGTGCAGGGGCCGTGAACACTGAAGCTTTCTTT.